The 21 T cell receptor beta chains below all came from one sample that was sequenced in a study of shared clonotypes between healthy human individuals. Using immunoSEQ multiplex PCR, the repertoire was profiled, and TCRdb retains in-frame clones only, with some absent. The table includes nearly 750,000 clones, over 55% detected once. Specimen: memory CD4+ T cells sorted from blood. Stated subset: CD45RA-negative fraction. These receptors all stem from a woman aged 25 to 39 in good health.

V is TRBV6-1 and J is TRBJ2-3; 9 bases line up with TRBD1. Germline V gives CDR1 MNHNS, CDR2 SASEGT. The V gene end was trimmed by 6 bases and the J gene end by 0 bases; junction bases not matched to a gene: 4. The CDR3 runs to 15 residues. This CDR3 reads CASSDRGTSTDTQYF. CDR3 sequence (DNA): TGTGCCAGCAGCGACAGGGGGACTAGCACAGATACGCAGTATTTT.

This sequence joins TRBV4-1 and TRBJ2-1; the match to TRBD2 covers 10 bases. The CDR3 totals 19 residues. The trim removed 1 base at V and 7 bases at J, leaving 16 bases unmatched. CDR1 and CDR2 (germline): MGHRA, YSYEKL. The DNA of the CDR3 is TGCGCCAGCAGCCAAGCCCCAAGCGGGAGCGGGAGGGCCGGTAATGAGCAGTTCTTC. Encoded protein: CASSQAPSGSGRAGNEQFF.

In this sample, this clone turned up a few times. The rearrangement uses TRBV6-6 and TRBJ2-5; 7 bases align to TRBD1. V trimming: 6 bases; J trimming: 6 bases; junction bases outside the gene matches: 7. Germline V CDR1 and CDR2: MNHNY, SVGAGI (reference sequence). CDR3 size: 13 residues. CDR3 nucleotide sequence: TGTGCCAGCAGCGCAGACAGGGAGAAGACCCAGTACTTC. Amino acid sequence: CASSADREKTQYF.

The J gene is TRBJ2-5, the V gene TRBV7-3; D gene ambiguous. The V gene's germline CDR1 is SGHTA and CDR2 FQGTGA. V gave up 0 bases and J gave up 1 base, with 9 bases separating them. CDR3 length equals 15 residues. CDR3 residues: CASSLTHGLQETQYF. The CDR3 region has the DNA TGTGCCAGCAGCTTAACCCATGGGCTCCAAGAGACCCAGTACTTC.

The chain is built from TRBV10-1 and TRBJ1-1; tentative D call: TRBD1 (5 bases). The V gene lost 9 bases and the J gene lost 1 base, with 30 bases spanning the gap. Germline loops: CDR1 WNHNN, CDR2 SYGVQD (reference sequence). This CDR3 is built from 19 residues. CDR3 nucleotide sequence: TGCGCCAGTAAGTCTATTCCCCAGGGAGCACTAGCGAGGAACACTGAAGCTTTCTTT. It specifies CASKSIPQGALARNTEAFF.

The V and J genes are TRBV15 and TRBJ1-4, with a tentative D call TRBD1 (6 bases). The germline gives CDR1 LNHNV, CDR2 YYDKDF (reference sequence). There are 17 residues in the CDR3. Trimming removed 5 bases from V and 7 bases from J, with 23 bases in between. DNA of the CDR3: TGTGCCACCAGCGCCCAATGGGGGCAGGGACCTAGTGAAAAACTGTTTTTT. Protein sequence: CATSAQWGQGPSEKLFF.

There are a few counts of this clone. The rearrangement links TRBV2 to TRBJ2-7, with 7 bases that match TRBD2. This CDR3 has 14 amino acids. The V gene end was trimmed by 3 bases and the J gene end by 6 bases; junction bases not matched to a gene: 8. Germline CDR1 is SNHLY and CDR2 is FYNNEI. The CDR3 is CASSEELRGTEQYF. The CDR3 nucleotides read TGTGCCAGCAGTGAGGAGCTGCGGGGGACCGAGCAGTACTTC.

The V and J genes are TRBV6-1 and TRBJ1-5; D gene ambiguous. The germline V and J ends were trimmed by 1 base and 5 bases, with 6 bases remaining between them. The CDR3 is 13 residues long. CDR1 and CDR2 from the germline V gene are MNHNS and SASEGT. CDR3 coding DNA: TGTGCCAGCAGTGAAGGAACGCATCAGCCCCAGCATTTT. It codes for CASSEGTHQPQHF.

The chain joins TRBV9 to TRBJ2-7; TRBD2 matches 7 bases. The CDR3 consists of 15 residues. V shed 1 base and J 3 bases; nucleotides not matched to a gene: 7. Germline CDR1 SGDLS, CDR2 YYNGEE. CDR3 protein: CASSVLRLADYEQYF. The DNA of the CDR3 is TGTGCCAGCAGCGTACTGCGTCTAGCGGACTACGAGCAGTACTTC.

The V call is TRBV11-2, the J call TRBJ1-1, with a possible D match to TRBD1 (6 bases). V dropped 3 bases and J dropped 1 base, with 9 bases sitting between them. Germline V gives CDR1 SGHAT, CDR2 FQNNGV. This CDR3 region has 14 residues. CDR3 protein: CASSFRDTNTEAFF. The CDR3, as DNA: TGTGCCAGCAGCTTTCGGGACACGAACACTGAAGCTTTCTTT.

This chain uses TRBV10-3 with TRBJ1-2, with no clear D. Trimming removed 0 bases at V and 4 bases at J, with 12 bases between. Looked up from germline, CDR1 is ENHRY and CDR2 is SYGVKD. The CDR3 covers 15 residues. The DNA of the CDR3 is TGTGCCATCAGTGAGTCGTCAATAGGCACCTATGGCTACACCTTC. It encodes CAISESSIGTYGYTF.

This clone was detected a few times. The chain uses TRBV19 and TRBJ2-3; D is perhaps TRBD1 or TRBD2 (5 bases each). V lost 3 bases and J lost 6, with 16 bases in between. Germline V gene lookup returns CDR1 LNHDA and CDR2 SQIVND (reference sequence). The CDR3 length is 15 residues. CDR3 DNA: TGTGCCAGTAGTATCTGGGACGGAAAGTTGGATACGCAGTATTTT. Its protein product is CASSIWDGKLDTQYF.

The chain's CDR3 is CASSDSRDTEAFF. CDR3 coding DNA: TGTGCCAGCAGTGATAGTCGGGATACTGAAGCTTTCTTT. The chain has TRBV6-4 and TRBJ1-1; D gene ambiguous. The germline gives CDR1 MRHNA, CDR2 SNTAGT. This CDR3 is 13 amino acids long. V gave up 3 bases and J gave up 5 bases, with 10 bases separating them.

CDR3 in DNA: TGTGCCTGGAGTGTACGGCCGGGGAGCACTGAAGCTTTCTTT. It translates to CAWSVRPGSTEAFF. The chain has TRBV30 and TRBJ1-1, with D hard to call. The V gene's germline CDR1 is GTSNPN and CDR2 SVGIG (reference sequence). V was trimmed by 0 bases and J by 4 bases, leaving 12 bases between them. CDR3 length: 14 residues.

V gene TRBV7-2 combines with J gene TRBJ1-4; perhaps TRBD1 as D (6 bases). Germline V gene sequence: CDR1 SGHTA, CDR2 FQGNSA. V was clipped by 5 bases and J by 8 bases, with 18 bases between them. This CDR3 comprises 15 residues. DNA of the CDR3: TGTGCCAGCAGCCCAAATGGGCAGGGGAACGAAAAACTGTTTTTT. Its translation: CASSPNGQGNEKLFF.

The V gene is TRBV7-9, the J gene TRBJ2-7; TRBD2 agrees at 12 bases. This CDR3 region has 15 residues. With 5 bases clipped from V and 0 bases from J, the junction kept 2 bases outside the gene matches. The germline V gene encodes CDR1 SEHNR and CDR2 FQNEAQ (reference sequence). CDR3: CASSTGLAGSYEQYF. CDR3 nucleotides: TGTGCCAGCAGCACGGGACTAGCGGGCTCCTACGAGCAGTACTTC.

This chain joins TRBV11-2 and TRBJ1-4; D gene unclear. The germline CDR1 and CDR2 sequences are SGHAT and FQNNGV. CDR3 length: 16 residues. The ends were cut back, 0 bases at V and 7 bases at J, with 15 bases in the middle. CDR3 DNA: TGTGCCAGCAGCTTAGATGTCGGGCAGGAAGGTGAAAAACTGTTTTTT. As protein: CASSLDVGQEGEKLFF. The full variable domain, in which reference TRBV11-2 and TRBJ1-4 provide the parts outside the CDR3, is EAGVAQSPRYKIIEKRQSVAFWCNPISGHATLYWYQQILGQGPKLLIQFQNNGVVDDSQLPKDRFSAERLKGVDSTLKIQPAKLEDSAVYLCASSLDVGQEGEKLFFGSGTQLSVL.

The chain employs TRBV6-5 and TRBJ1-4, with 7 bases fitting TRBD1. The germline CDR1 and CDR2 sequences are MNHEY and SVGAGI. The V segment lost 6 bases and the J segment 7 bases; nucleotides outside the gene matches: 11. The CDR3 length is 15 residues. The CDR3 sequence is CASSRRDRDREKLFF. The CDR3 DNA reads TGTGCCAGCAGCCGACGAGACAGGGACCGTGAAAAACTGTTTTTT.

This chain uses TRBV29-1 with TRBJ1-1, with TRBD1 matching over 8 bases. V lost 6 bases and J lost 1; bases outside the gene matches: 7. In germline, CDR1 is SQVTM, CDR2 ANQGSEA. The CDR3 covers 14 residues. CDR3 nucleotides: TGCAGCGTGGCCCCCGGGACAGGGAACACTGAAGCTTTCTTT. Its translation is CSVAPGTGNTEAFF.

Many counts were recorded for this clone. This rearrangement joins TRBV5-1 to TRBJ2-1; D gene unclear. V lost 2 bases, J lost 5 bases, and 11 bases lay in between. This CDR3 region has 14 residues. CDR1 SGHRS and CDR2 YFSETQ come from the germline V gene. CDR3 in amino acids: CASSFFGQDNEQFF. DNA of the CDR3: TGCGCCAGCAGCTTCTTCGGCCAAGACAATGAGCAGTTCTTC. The whole variable domain, remainder taken from reference TRBV5-1 and TRBJ2-1, is KAGVTQTPRYLIKTRGQQVTLSCSPISGHRSVSWYQQTPGQGLQFLFEYFSETQRNKGNFPGRFSGRQFSNSRSEMNVSTLELGDSALYLCASSFFGQDNEQFFGPGTRLTVL.

The chain combines TRBV25-1 with TRBJ1-1; 9 nucleotides agree with TRBD1. Trimming took 3 bases from V and 6 from J; bases not matched to a gene: 5. The CDR3 runs 14 residues. Germline assignment: CDR1 MGHDK and CDR2 SYGVNS. Here the CDR3 DNA reads TGTGCCAGCAGTGATTCCGGGACAGGGCCTGAAGCTTTCTTT. This translates into CASSDSGTGPEAFF.